The source of this T cell receptor beta chain is a study of cytomegalovirus exposure and HLA in healthy donors. Study-level findings and limits: Per published reports, the classifier diagnosed cytomegalovirus status with high specificity and sensitivity.

CDR1 and CDR2 (germline): MNHEY, SMNVEV (reference sequence). This CDR3 has 13 amino acids. Losses at the gene ends were 5 bases for V and 3 bases for J; bases not matched to a gene: 2. Remarks on this clone: The antigen remains undetermined.

The study ran its PCR with 60 Vbeta and 13 Jbeta primers. The table came from immunoSEQ multiplex PCR; TCRdb's copy has only in-frame clones and leaves some out. Here the sample spans roughly 120,000 clones, 74% being singletons. The sequenced sample consisted of PBMCs. The rearrangement joins TRBV27 to TRBJ1-2, with 8 bases matching TRBD1. The sequence derives from a woman in her forties or fifties in good health and CMV-seropositive. CDR3: CASSQQGDYGYTF. For the CDR3, the DNA is TGTGCCAGCAGTCAACAGGGGGACTATGGCTACACCTTC.